This T cell receptor beta chain was retrieved from a study of shared clonotypes between healthy human individuals. Here immunoSEQ multiplex PCR was the method, and the copy in TCRdb shows in-frame clones only, minus some. The table records about 1.5 million clones, 95% to 99% of them present only once. In its sample, this clone was seen once. Different DNA sequences within this sample yield the same CDR3. V was clipped by 0 bases and J by 1 base, with 7 bases between them. The CDR3 is made up of 14 amino acids. Germline loops: CDR1 SGHRS, CDR2 YFSETQ. The receptor's source is a man aged 25 to 45 in good health. The chain has TRBV5-1 and TRBJ2-5, with D uncertain. The sample consisted of naive CD4+ T cells sorted from blood. The subset: CD45RA+ positively selected. The CDR3: CASSLVTGQETQYF. The CDR3 DNA reads TGCGCCAGCAGCTTGGTGACGGGCCAAGAGACCCAGTACTTC.